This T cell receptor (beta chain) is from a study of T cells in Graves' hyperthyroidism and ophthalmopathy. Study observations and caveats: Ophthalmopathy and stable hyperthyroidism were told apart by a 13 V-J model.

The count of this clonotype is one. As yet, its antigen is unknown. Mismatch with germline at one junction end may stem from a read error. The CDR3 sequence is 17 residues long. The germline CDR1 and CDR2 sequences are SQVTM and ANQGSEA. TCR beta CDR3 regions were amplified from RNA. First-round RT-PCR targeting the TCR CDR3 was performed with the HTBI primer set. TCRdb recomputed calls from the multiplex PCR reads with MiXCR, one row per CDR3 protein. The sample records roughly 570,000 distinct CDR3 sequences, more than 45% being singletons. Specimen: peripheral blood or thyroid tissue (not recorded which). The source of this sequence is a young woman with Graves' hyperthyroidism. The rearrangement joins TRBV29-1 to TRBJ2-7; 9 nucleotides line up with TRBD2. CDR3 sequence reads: CAWGIPSWTSVTYEQYF. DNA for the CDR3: TGTGCCTGGGGTATCCCCTCCTGGACTAGCGTAACCTACGAGCAGTACTTC.